This entry concerns a single TCR beta chain. No antigen is known for it. The sample belongs to a study of response to subunit inactivated influenza vaccine. The V gene's germline CDR1 is DFQATT and CDR2 SNEGSKA (reference sequence). This CDR3 is 13 amino acids long. The trim removed 1 base at V and 7 bases at J, leaving 4 bases unmatched. Study observations and caveats: New T cells are recruited in small numbers by each seasonal influenza vaccination, according to the authors' suggestion.

TCRdb analysed the RT-PCR reads with MiXCR anew, one entry per CDR3 protein. Of about 780,000 distinct CDR3 sequences listed, approximately 17% are singletons. Sequencing used PBMCs from blood, obtained 4 to 6 days after vaccination. This sequence originates from a man aged 45-65 years who received an inactivated influenza vaccine. The V and J genes are TRBV20-1 and TRBJ1-5; 7 bases are shared with TRBD1. CDR3 nucleotides: TGCAGTGCTAGAGGCGTCAGGGGGCAGCCCCAGCATTTT. Translation gives CSARGVRGQPQHF.